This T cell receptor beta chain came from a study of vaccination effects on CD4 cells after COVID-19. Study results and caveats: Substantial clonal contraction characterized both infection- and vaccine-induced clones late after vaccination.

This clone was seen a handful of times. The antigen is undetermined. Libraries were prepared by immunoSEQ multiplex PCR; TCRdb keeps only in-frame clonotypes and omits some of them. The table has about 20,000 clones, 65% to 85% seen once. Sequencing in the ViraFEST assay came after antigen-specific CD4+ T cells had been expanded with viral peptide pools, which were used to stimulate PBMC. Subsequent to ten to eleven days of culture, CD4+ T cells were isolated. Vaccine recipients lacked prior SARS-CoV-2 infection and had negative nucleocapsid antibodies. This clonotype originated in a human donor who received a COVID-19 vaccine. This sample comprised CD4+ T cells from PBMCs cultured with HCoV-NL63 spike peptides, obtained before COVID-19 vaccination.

The CDR3 DNA follows: TGTGCCAGCAGTTTAGCGCTTGGTCAGCCCCAGCATTTT. It codes for CASSLALGQPQHF. V gene TRBV12-3 or TRBV12-4 combines with J gene TRBJ1-5; D not certain. The length of the CDR3 is 13 residues. Trimming took 0 bases from V and 6 from J, leaving 6 bases between them.